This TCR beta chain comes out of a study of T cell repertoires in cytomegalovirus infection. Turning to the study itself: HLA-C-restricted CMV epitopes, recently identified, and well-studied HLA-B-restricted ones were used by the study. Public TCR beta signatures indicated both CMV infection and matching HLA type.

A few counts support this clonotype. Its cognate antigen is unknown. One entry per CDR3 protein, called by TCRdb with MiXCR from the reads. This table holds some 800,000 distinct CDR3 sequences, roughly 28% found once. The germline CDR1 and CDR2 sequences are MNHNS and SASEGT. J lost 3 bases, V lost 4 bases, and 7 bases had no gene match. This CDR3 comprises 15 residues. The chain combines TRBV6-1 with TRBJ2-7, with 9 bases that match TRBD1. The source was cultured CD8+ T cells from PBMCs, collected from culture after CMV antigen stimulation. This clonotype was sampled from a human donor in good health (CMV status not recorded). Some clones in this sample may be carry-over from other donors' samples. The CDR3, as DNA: TGTGCCAGCAGTGCCCCGGACAGGGGTGACTACGAGCAGTACTTC. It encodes CASSAPDRGDYEQYF.